This T cell receptor beta chain was identified during a study of blood T cell repertoires in COVID-19 (dated by TCRdb to the early 2020s). Study-level background: Samples from collaborators originated in the United States, Italy and Spain and spanned both the acute and convalescent phases of COVID-19. The prospective study material was composed of cDNA or gDNA derived from T cells, B-cell-depleted T cells, or PBMCs. Subjects who had been exposed to COVID-19, were actively infected with it, or had recovered from it provided the deeply sampled blood TCRbeta repertoires that made up the dataset. The repertoires were released in a freely available public database meant as a resource for research on the immune response to SARS-CoV-2. The samples were drawn from two sources: the first 160 participants of the ongoing ImmuneRACE study, and 1,200 or so subjects contributed by 6 global collaborators. A de-identified subject ID, COVID-19 status, age in years and sex were almost always included in the sample metadata. Where HLA class I and class II types were available, the types were taken from metadata supplied by the sample provider, not from assay-based typing.

Its CDR3 holds 18 amino acids, cysteine through phenylalanine. Only the CDR3 part of the read is kept: 54 bases, read in frame from the first base. Here V drops 3 bases and J drops 2 bases, and the junction holds 13 bases not matched to any gene. Sequences MGHRA (CDR1) and YSYEKL (CDR2) are obtained from the germline V gene. On the study overall, not on this receptor specifically: How much clinical and demographic metadata was included differed by source and by participant, and the metadata was provided uncurated.

At one collaborating source in Seattle, patients were enrolled during active infection and were followed longitudinally through the course of disease. Whole blood was collected in K2EDTA tubes by collaborating institutions according to the institutions' own protocols. For TCRbeta analysis, collaborators shipped samples as frozen whole blood, isolated PBMCs, or DNA extracted from either of those sample types. The immunoSEQ Assay, a bias-controlled multiplex PCR, was used to amplify TCRbeta CDR3 regions from genomic DNA. The study's processing was this. The number of nucleated cells in each sample was estimated by amplification of reference gene primers within the assay. Sequence reads were collapsed and filtered to measure the absolute abundance of every unique TCRbeta CDR3 rearrangement. For each sample, productive Simpson clonality was calculated by taking the square root of Simpson's diversity index across productive rearrangements. In its TCRdb copy, this immuneACCESS table keeps in-frame sequences only and misses some clones. Where compared with another copy, unresolved V genes explain less than half of these, and the others have no known cause. V and J calls and clone size are as listed in that table; D and trimming were resolved from the DNA. The sample data list some 130,000 clones, and roughly 91% of these were observed just once. Around 4.5% of the sample is taken by the ten largest.

A note on this clone: Its antigen is currently not known. Base qualities are not provided; no much larger clone lies one nucleotide away.

The clonotype originates from a man aged 60 to 69 with COVID-19, enrolled during active disease. The sequenced sample was peripheral blood. This receptor chain uses TRBV4-1 and TRBJ2-1; 7 of the junction bases match TRBD1. Here the CDR3 is given as CASSQLQRPTGAYNEQFF. At the DNA level, the sequence is TGCGCCAGCAGCCAGCTTCAAAGACCTACAGGGGCCTACAATGAGCAGTTCTTC.